Listed here are 2 T cell receptor beta chains from one sample, sequenced in a study of T cells in localized non-small cell lung cancer. Assay used: immunoSEQ multiplex PCR; TCRdb lists only in-frame clones, some missing. The sample carries some 900 clones, 25% to 30% recorded once. Sequences were derived from lung tumor tissue, sampled before any cancer treatment. The receptor set was obtained from a female donor at least 60 years old with stage III squamous cell lung carcinoma.

This rearrangement joins TRBV28 to TRBJ1-2; 7 bases line up with TRBD1. The V and J ends lost 8 bases and 7 bases, in that order; junction bases with no gene match: 13. Germline loops: CDR1 MDHEN, CDR2 SYDVKM. This CDR3 contains 14 residues. CDR3: CASGRQGSSGGYTF. The CDR3 DNA reads as TGTGCCAGCGGCAGACAGGGTTCGAGTGGTGGCTACACCTTC.

This clone appeared a few times. The chain carries TRBV18 and TRBJ2-3; no clear D. The germline V gene has CDR1 KGHSH and CDR2 LQKENI. The CDR3 extends over 13 amino acids. V was trimmed by 3 bases and J by 6 bases, leaving 10 bases between them. The CDR3 protein is CASSPTVGDTQYF. The CDR3 DNA reads TGTGCCAGCTCACCCACGGTGGGGGATACGCAGTATTTT.